Listed below are T cell receptor beta chains from one sample, sequenced in a study of blood T cell repertoires in COVID-19. Sequencing was performed with immunoSEQ multiplex PCR; in TCRdb, only in-frame clones are kept and a portion is missing. The profile shows roughly 200,000 clones, 85% to 95% of them singletons. The specimen sequenced was peripheral blood. These receptors came from a man aged 25-45 years with COVID-19, enrolled during active disease. The CDR3 runs from the conserved cysteine through the conserved F or W. Not every row has a clone size; where given, it reads once, few, many or a size class.

>TRBV28|TRBJ2-2|-
CASSFVWRGAGAGELFF
>TRBV20-1|TRBJ2-7|-
CSASLTGYTPDYEQYF
>TRBV30|TRBJ1-2|-
CASILGQGDGYTF
>TRBV27|TRBJ1-2|-
CASRRTGGNYGYTF
>TRBV6-5|TRBJ1-4|once
CASRDRATNEKLFF
>TRBV7-7|TRBJ2-3|-
CASSTAGTGGEDTQYF
>TRBV30|TRBJ2-5|-
CASGTPQETQYF
>TRBV3-1/TRBV3-2|TRBJ1-2|-
CASRKGTGVDHGYTF
>TRBV7-9|TRBJ2-4|-
CASSLWGEGKNIQYF
>TRBV11-1|TRBJ2-5|-
CASSLTRSAYQETQYF
>TRBV6-5|TRBJ2-3|-
CASSYSGGDWDTQYF
>TRBV18|TRBJ1-1|-
CASSTGQGITEAFF
>TRBV5-1|TRBJ2-5|-
CASSFGSGGRGKTQYF
>TRBV30|TRBJ1-2|-
CAWSVQQAANYGYTF
>TRBV18|TRBJ2-7|-
CASSPPDRVNSYEQYF
>TRBV5-6|TRBJ1-1|once
CASSFRTGIMNTEAFF
>TRBV7-3|TRBJ2-7|once
CASSQSSGGAYEQYF
>TRBV4-2|TRBJ1-1|-
CASSLRDKAFF
>TRBV6-1|TRBJ1-2|-
CASSELDRGLDGYTF
>TRBV29-1|TRBJ1-5|-
CSVAQASNQPQHF
>TRBV29-1|TRBJ1-1|-
CSVETGNTEAFF
>TRBV7-6|TRBJ2-5|-
CASSLGAGGIQETQYF
>TRBV14|TRBJ1-1|-
CASSPWAGTEAFF
>TRBV29-1|TRBJ1-1|-
CSVEESTGAEAFF
>TRBV6-1|TRBJ1-1|-
CASSEGGTEEAFF
>TRBV27|TRBJ1-1|-
CASSNIRTEAFF
>TRBV5-1|TRBJ2-2|-
CASTGGWTGELFF
>TRBV4-1|TRBJ2-7|few
CASSLRQGHEQYF
>TRBV19|TRBJ1-2|-
CASSVRTAIYGYTF
>TRBV11-2|TRBJ1-1|-
CASSLAPVNTEAFF
>TRBV7-6|TRBJ2-7|once
CASSFKQGPYEQYF
>TRBV29-1|TRBJ1-2|-
CSVTEQGSGYTF
>TRBV7-6|TRBJ1-4|-
CASRPITGGDEKLFF
>TRBV20-1|TRBJ1-2|-
CSATGYGYTF
>TRBV7-6|TRBJ2-7|-
CASSPHPQGGSYEQYF
>TRBV3-1/TRBV3-2|TRBJ2-7|-
CASSPRTGVYEQYF
>TRBV9|TRBJ2-5|-
CASSPRGYLETQYF
>TRBV18|TRBJ2-5|-
CASSPMASGGPGETQYF
>TRBV11-2|TRBJ1-6|-
CASSSQEAAPLHF
>TRBV9|TRBJ2-4|once
CASSARQGAIQYF